These 10 T cell receptor beta chains were all obtained from the same sample, sequenced in a study of persistence of HIV-infected CD4 T cells. The libraries were made with immunoSEQ version 4 in survey mode. Here immunoSEQ multiplex PCR was the method, and the copy in TCRdb shows in-frame clones only, minus some. Counted here are about 41,000 clones, around 82% occurring once; the ten biggest clones make up approximately 15%. The stimulus was an HIV-1 Gag 15-mer peptide pool, 0.8 to 1 ug/peptide/mL. CD40L-negative CD69-negative CD45RO-high memory CD4+ T cells were sorted as populations depleted of antigen-responding cells. Antigen specificity for these receptors is unknown. The sample was CD4+ T cells sorted from PBMCs after approximately 20-hour stimulation, taken from a patient who received antiretroviral therapy. The receptors stem from an adult man with HIV who was CMV-seropositive.

The chain employs TRBV6-5 and TRBJ1-5; 8 bases are a match to TRBD1. Losses at the gene ends were 6 bases for V and 5 bases for J; bases not matched to a gene: 3. The germline V gene has CDR1 MNHEY and CDR2 SVGAGI. This CDR3 spans 13 amino acids. The CDR3 spells CASRADRDQPQHF. The CDR3 bases are TGTGCCAGCAGGGCGGACAGGGATCAGCCCCAGCATTTT.

The J gene is TRBJ2-5, the V gene TRBV2, with a weak D call TRBD2 (6 bases). Trimming removed 8 bases at V and 5 bases at J, with 15 bases between. From germline, CDR1 is SNHLY and CDR2 FYNNEI. This CDR3 region has 13 residues. The CDR3 DNA sequence: TGTGCCAGCTTTCGGCGGGGTGGTGAGACCCAGTACTTC. This sequence encodes CASFRRGGETQYF.

The rearrangement joins TRBV10-2 to TRBJ1-4; D possibly corresponds to TRBD1 (5 bases). Germline loops: CDR1 WSHSY, CDR2 SAAADI. This CDR3 has 19 residues. V was trimmed by 4 bases and J by 1 base, leaving 22 bases between them. The CDR3 protein is CASSANPTVPSLTNEKLFF. The CDR3 DNA reads TGCGCCAGCAGTGCGAACCCGACAGTTCCTTCCTTAACTAATGAAAAACTGTTTTTT.

The chain carries TRBV28 and TRBJ1-5; D uncertain. V was pared by 5 bases and J by 2 bases, with 13 bases between. CDR1 and CDR2 from the germline V gene are MDHEN and SYDVKM. The CDR3 is 15 residues long. CDR3 in amino acids: CASSTPEWGNQPQHF. The CDR3 DNA reads as TGTGCCAGCAGTACCCCGGAATGGGGCAATCAGCCCCAGCATTTT.

The rearrangement uses TRBV11-1 and TRBJ2-7; D unclear. The CDR3 extends over 12 amino acids. CDR1 SGHAT and CDR2 FQDESV come from the germline V gene (reference sequence). V gave up 2 bases and J gave up 4 bases, with 6 bases separating them. In DNA form, the CDR3 reads TGTGCCAGCAGCTTAATCCGGTACGAGCAGTACTTC. It translates to CASSLIRYEQYF. Full variable domain (missing parts from reference TRBV11-1 and TRBJ2-7): EAEVAQSPRYKITEKSQAVAFWCDPISGHATLYWYRQILGQGPELLVQFQDESVVDDSQLPKDRFSAERLKGVDSTLKIQPAELGDSAMYLCASSLIRYEQYFGPGTRLTVT.

V is TRBV7-2 and J is TRBJ1-5; D perhaps matches TRBD1 (6 bases). V was clipped by 1 base and J by 15 bases, with 16 bases between them. This CDR3 spans 13 amino acids. CDR1 and CDR2 from the germline V gene are SGHTA and FQGNSA. CDR3 region: CASSLVRGTGWHF. CDR3 DNA: TGTGCCAGCAGCTTAGTAAGGGGGACGGGATGGCATTTT. Together with reference TRBV7-2 and TRBJ1-5, the CDR3 gives the full variable domain: GAGVSQSPSNKVTEKGKDVELRCDPISGHTALYWYRQSLGQGLEFLIYFQGNSAPDKSGLPSDRFSAERTGGSVSTLTIQRTQQEDSAVYLCASSLVRGTGWHFGDGTRLSIL.

Here the CDR3 reads CASSFIYGYTF. DNA for the CDR3: TGTGCCAGCAGCTTTATCTATGGCTACACCTTC. V gene TRBV5-5 combines with J gene TRBJ1-2, with no clear D. Germline V gene data show CDR1 as SGHKS and CDR2 as YYEKEE (reference sequence). The ends were cut back, 2 bases at V and 4 bases at J, with 3 bases in the middle. The CDR3 length is 11 residues.

The rearrangement uses TRBV4-1 and TRBJ1-4; D gene unclear. V dropped 2 bases and J dropped 4 bases, with 14 bases sitting between them. This CDR3 has 16 residues. Germline CDR1 MGHRA, CDR2 YSYEKL. CDR3 bases: TGCGCCAGCAGCCAAAGTTCCACGGGGTTTAATGAAAAACTGTTTTTT. It codes for CASSQSSTGFNEKLFF.

The gene calls are TRBV29-1 and TRBJ1-1; D unclear. Trimming removed 8 bases at V and 1 base at J, with 11 bases between. Germline V gene lookup returns CDR1 SQVTM and CDR2 ANQGSEA. CDR3 length equals 12 residues. As DNA, the CDR3 is TGCAGCTACGGACGGGCGAACACTGAAGCTTTCTTT. Encoded protein: CSYGRANTEAFF.

This clone was recorded a few times. The CDR3 nucleotides read TGTGCCAGCACCGTACGCGGGGCCGAGAACACTGAAGCTTTCTTT. Translation gives CASTVRGAENTEAFF. The chain employs TRBV6-5 and TRBJ1-1; a possible D gene is TRBD1 (5 bases). Germline V gene data show CDR1 as MNHEY and CDR2 as SVGAGI. The CDR3 totals 15 residues. Trimming stripped 7 bases from V and 1 base from J, with 16 bases between.